This record looks at one TCR beta chain sequence and its context. What it recognizes is unknown. There were likely unrecorded immune exposures, though donors were nominally healthy when sampled. This entry comes from a study of cytomegalovirus exposure and HLA in healthy donors. General study findings and limits: Indistinguishable V segments such as TRBV6-2 and TRBV6-3 were excluded.

In germline, CDR1 is MNHEY, CDR2 SVGAGI. The germline V and J ends were trimmed by 0 bases and 1 base, with 10 bases remaining between them. CDR3 length equals 16 residues. This PCR relied on a set of 60 Vbeta primers and 13 Jbeta primers. TCRdb's copy holds only in-frame clones and misses some; the assay was immunoSEQ multiplex PCR. The sample yields around 130,000 clones, approximately 82% seen once. This receptor was identified in a boy aged 2 to 9 in good health and CMV-seronegative. The chain carries TRBV6-5 and TRBJ1-3; D gene ambiguous. The sequencing input was PBMCs. The chain's CDR3 is CASSYSGSGSGNTIYF. The DNA of the CDR3 is TGTGCCAGCAGTTACTCTGGTTCAGGTTCTGGAAACACCATATATTTT.